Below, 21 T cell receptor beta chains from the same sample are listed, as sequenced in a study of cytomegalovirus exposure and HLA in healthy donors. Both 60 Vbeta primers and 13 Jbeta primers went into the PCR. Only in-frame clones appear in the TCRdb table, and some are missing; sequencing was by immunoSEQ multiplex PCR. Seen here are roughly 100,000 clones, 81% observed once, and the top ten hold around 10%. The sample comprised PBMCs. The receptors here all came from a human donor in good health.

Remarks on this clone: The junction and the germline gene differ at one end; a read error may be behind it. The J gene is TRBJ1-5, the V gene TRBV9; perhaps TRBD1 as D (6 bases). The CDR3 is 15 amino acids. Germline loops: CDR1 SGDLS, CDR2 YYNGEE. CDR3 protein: CAGSVGSGDNQPQHF. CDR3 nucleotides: TGTGCCGGCAGCGTAGGGTCAGGGGACAATCAGCCCCAGCATTTT.

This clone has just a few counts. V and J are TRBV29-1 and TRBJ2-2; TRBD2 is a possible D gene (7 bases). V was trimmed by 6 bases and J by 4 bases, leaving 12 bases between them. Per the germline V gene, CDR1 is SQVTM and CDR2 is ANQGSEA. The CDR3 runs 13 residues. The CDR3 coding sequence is TGCAGCGTCCGGGGGGCGGGCACCGGGGAGCTGTTTTTT. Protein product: CSVRGAGTGELFF.

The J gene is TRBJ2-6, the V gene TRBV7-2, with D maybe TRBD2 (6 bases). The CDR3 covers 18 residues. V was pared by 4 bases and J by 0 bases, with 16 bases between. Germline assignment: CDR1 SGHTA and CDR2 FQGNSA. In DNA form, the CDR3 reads TGTGCCAGCAGCTCAAGGCGGGCGGGAACCTCTGGGGCCAACGTCCTGACTTTC. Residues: CASSSRRAGTSGANVLTF.

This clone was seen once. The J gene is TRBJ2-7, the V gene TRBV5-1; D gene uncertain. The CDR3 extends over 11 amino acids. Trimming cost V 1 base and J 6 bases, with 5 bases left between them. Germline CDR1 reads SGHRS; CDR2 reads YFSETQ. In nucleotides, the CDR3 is TGCGCCAGCAGCTTGAGAGGCGAGCAGTACTTC. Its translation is CASSLRGEQYF.

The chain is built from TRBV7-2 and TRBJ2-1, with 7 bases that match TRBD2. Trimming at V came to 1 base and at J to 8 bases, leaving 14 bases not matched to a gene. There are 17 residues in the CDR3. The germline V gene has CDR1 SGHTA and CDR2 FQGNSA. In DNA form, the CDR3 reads TGTGCCAGCAGCTTAGATCAATCGCGGGGCGGGAGCCATGAGCAGTTCTTC. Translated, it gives CASSLDQSRGGSHEQFF.

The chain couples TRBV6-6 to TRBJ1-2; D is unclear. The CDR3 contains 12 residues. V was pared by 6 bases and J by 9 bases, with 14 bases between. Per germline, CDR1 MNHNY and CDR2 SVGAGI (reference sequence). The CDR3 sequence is CASSQEGLSYTF. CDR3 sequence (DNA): TGTGCCAGCAGCCAGGAGGGCCTTAGCTACACCTTC.

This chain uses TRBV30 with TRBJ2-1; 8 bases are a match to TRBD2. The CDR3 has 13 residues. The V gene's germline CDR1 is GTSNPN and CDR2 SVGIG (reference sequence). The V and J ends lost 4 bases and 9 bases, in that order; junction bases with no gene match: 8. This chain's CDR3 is CAWTGGAGGEQFF. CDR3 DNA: TGTGCCTGGACCGGGGGGGCCGGTGGTGAGCAGTTCTTC.

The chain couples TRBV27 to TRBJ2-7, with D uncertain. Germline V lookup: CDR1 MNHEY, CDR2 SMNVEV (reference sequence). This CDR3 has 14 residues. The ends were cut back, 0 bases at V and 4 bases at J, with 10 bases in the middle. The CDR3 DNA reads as TGTGCCAGCAGTTTATCGGGCCCCAGTTACGAGCAGTACTTC. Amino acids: CASSLSGPSYEQYF.

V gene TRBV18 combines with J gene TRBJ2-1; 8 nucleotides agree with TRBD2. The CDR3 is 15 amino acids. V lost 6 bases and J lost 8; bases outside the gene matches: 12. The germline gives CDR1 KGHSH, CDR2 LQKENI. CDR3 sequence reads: CASSAGGATFDEQFF. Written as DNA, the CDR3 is TGTGCCAGCTCGGCCGGGGGGGCCACATTTGATGAGCAGTTCTTC.

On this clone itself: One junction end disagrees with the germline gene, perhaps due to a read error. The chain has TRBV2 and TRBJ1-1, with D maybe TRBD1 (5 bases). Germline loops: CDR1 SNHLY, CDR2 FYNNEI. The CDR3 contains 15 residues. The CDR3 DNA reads TGTGCCGGCAGCTATAGCGGGACGGCGAACACTGAAGCTTTCTTT. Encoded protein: CAGSYSGTANTEAFF.

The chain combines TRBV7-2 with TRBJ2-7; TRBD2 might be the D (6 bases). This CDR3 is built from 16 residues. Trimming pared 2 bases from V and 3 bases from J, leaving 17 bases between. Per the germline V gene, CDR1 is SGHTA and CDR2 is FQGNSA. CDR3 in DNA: TGTGCCAGCAGCTTAAGATTGGTCGGGGGAGACTACGAGCAGTACTTC. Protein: CASSLRLVGGDYEQYF.

CDR3 sequence (DNA): TGTGCCAGCAGTGCGCCCGACCGGGCGGGGAAGCCCCAGCATTTT. This gives the protein CASSAPDRAGKPQHF. The V call is TRBV28, the J call TRBJ1-5, with D unclear. The length of the CDR3 is 15 residues. Trimming left V 5 bases short and J 8 bases short, with 19 bases between. The germline V gene has CDR1 MDHEN and CDR2 SYDVKM.

The CDR3 sequence: CASSLQGWTYEQYF. In DNA, the CDR3 is TGTGCCAGCAGCTTGCAGGGTTGGACCTACGAGCAGTACTTC. The V and J genes are TRBV5-6 and TRBJ2-7; TRBD1 might be the D (5 bases). V shed 1 base and J shed 2 bases, with 10 bases lying between them. The CDR3 has 14 amino acids. The germline V gene encodes CDR1 SGHDT and CDR2 YYEEEE.

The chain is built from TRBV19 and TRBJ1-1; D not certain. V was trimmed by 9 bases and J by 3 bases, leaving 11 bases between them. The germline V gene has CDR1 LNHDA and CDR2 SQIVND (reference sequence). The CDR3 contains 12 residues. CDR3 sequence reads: CASRVRDTEAFF. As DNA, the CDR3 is TGTGCCAGCCGGGTCAGAGACACTGAAGCTTTCTTT.

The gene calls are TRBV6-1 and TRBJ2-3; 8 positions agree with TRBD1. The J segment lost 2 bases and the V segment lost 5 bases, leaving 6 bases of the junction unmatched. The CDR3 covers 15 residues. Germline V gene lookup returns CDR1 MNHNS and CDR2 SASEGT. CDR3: CASSSRQGSTDTQYF. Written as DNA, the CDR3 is TGTGCCAGCAGTTCCCGACAGGGGTCCACAGATACGCAGTATTTT.

The CDR3 loop is CASSFGQGDPLFF. DNA of the CDR3: TGTGCCAGCAGCTTTGGACAGGGTGACCCGCTGTTTTTT. The rearrangement uses TRBV14 and TRBJ2-2; 8 bases are shared with TRBD1. The ends lost 5 bases at V and 13 bases at J; junction bases unmatched: 9. Germline lookup yields CDR1 SGHDN and CDR2 FVKESK. This CDR3 comprises 13 residues.

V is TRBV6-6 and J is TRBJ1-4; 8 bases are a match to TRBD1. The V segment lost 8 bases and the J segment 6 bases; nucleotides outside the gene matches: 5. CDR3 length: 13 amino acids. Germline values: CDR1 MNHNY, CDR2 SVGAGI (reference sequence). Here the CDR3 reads CASRQGSDEKLFF. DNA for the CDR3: TGTGCCAGCCGACAGGGGAGTGATGAAAAACTGTTTTTT.

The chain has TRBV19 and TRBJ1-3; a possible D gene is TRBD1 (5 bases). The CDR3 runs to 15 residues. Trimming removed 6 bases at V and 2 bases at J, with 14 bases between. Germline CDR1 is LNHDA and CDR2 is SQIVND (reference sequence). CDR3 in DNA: TGTGCCAGTAGGATAACAGGATCGGCTGGAAACACCATATATTTT. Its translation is CASRITGSAGNTIYF.

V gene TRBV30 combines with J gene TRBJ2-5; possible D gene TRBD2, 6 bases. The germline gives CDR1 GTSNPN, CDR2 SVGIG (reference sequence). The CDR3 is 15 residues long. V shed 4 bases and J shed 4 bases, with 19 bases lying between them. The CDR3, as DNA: TGTGCCTGGACCATCCCCGGGATCGGGGGAGAGACCCAGTACTTC. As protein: CAWTIPGIGGETQYF.

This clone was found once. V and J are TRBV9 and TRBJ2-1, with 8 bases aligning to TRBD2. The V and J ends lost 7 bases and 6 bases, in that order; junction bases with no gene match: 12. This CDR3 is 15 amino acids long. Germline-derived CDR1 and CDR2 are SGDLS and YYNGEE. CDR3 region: CASSKGSGATNEQFF. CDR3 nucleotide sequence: TGTGCCAGCTCGAAAGGTAGCGGGGCCACCAATGAGCAGTTCTTC.

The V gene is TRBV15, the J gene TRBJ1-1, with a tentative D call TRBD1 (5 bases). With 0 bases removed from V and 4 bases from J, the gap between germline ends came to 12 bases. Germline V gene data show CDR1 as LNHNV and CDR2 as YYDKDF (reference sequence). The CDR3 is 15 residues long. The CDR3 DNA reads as TGTGCCACCAGCAGAGATAGGACACCGCCCACTGAAGCTTTCTTT. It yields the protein CATSRDRTPPTEAFF.